These 26 T cell receptor beta chains were sequenced from one sample in a study of blood T cell repertoires in COVID-19. Clones were sequenced by immunoSEQ multiplex PCR, and TCRdb holds only the in-frame ones, with some missing. Here the sample spans approximately 250,000 clones, roughly 89% being singletons. Sequences were obtained from PBMCs or T cells enriched from blood (not recorded which). All receptors come from a woman in her 30s who had recovered from COVID-19.

This clone was counted a few times. J is TRBJ2-2 and V is TRBV30; 10 nucleotides match TRBD1. In germline, CDR1 is GTSNPN, CDR2 SVGIG (reference sequence). This CDR3 has 16 amino acids. The V segment lost 2 bases and the J segment 7 bases; nucleotides outside the gene matches: 10. This chain's CDR3 is CAWSPLGTGAGGELFF. In DNA form, the CDR3 reads TGTGCCTGGAGTCCTTTAGGGACAGGGGCCGGCGGGGAGCTGTTTTTT.

The chain couples TRBV15 to TRBJ2-5; 15 bases are a match to TRBD2. Germline V CDR1 and CDR2: LNHNV, YYDKDF (reference sequence). Germline trimming cut 8 bases from V and 5 bases from J; bases unmatched to any gene: 15. CDR3 length: 18 amino acids. For the CDR3, the DNA is TGTGCCACCCGGAAGACGGGACTAGCGGGAGGACGAAGGGAGACCCAGTACTTC. Amino acids: CATRKTGLAGGRRETQYF.

This chain links TRBV9 with TRBJ1-1; maybe TRBD1 (6 bases). The germline CDR1 and CDR2 sequences are SGDLS and YYNGEE. Trimming removed 3 bases at V and 5 bases at J, with 17 bases between. The length of the CDR3 is 15 residues. CDR3 in DNA: TGTGCCAGCAGCGATCCCGGGACAACGCGAACTGAAGCTTTCTTT. This gives the protein CASSDPGTTRTEAFF.

The chain has TRBV4-2 and TRBJ2-1; TRBD2 agrees at 7 bases. The CDR3 loop spans 16 amino acids. The germline V gene has CDR1 LGHNA and CDR2 YNFKEQ. With V trimmed by 4 bases and J by 10 bases, 16 bases remained unmatched. The chain's CDR3 is CASSRSGTLAGGEQFF. In DNA form, the CDR3 reads TGTGCCAGCAGCCGTTCCGGGACCCTCGCCGGGGGGGAGCAGTTCTTC.

This clone was counted a few times. The V call is TRBV6-2 or TRBV6-3, the J call TRBJ1-4, with D possibly being TRBD1 (5 bases). This CDR3 spans 14 amino acids. The V gene lost 2 bases and the J gene lost 4 bases, with 8 bases spanning the gap. Germline CDR1 reads MNHEY; CDR2 reads SVGEGT. CDR3 sequence: CASSYDRFNEKLFF. DNA for the CDR3: TGTGCCAGCAGTTACGACAGATTTAATGAAAAACTGTTTTTT.

The genes are TRBV7-9 and TRBJ1-2; tentative D call: TRBD1 (6 bases). V lost 7 bases, J lost 8 bases, and 20 bases lay in between. Germline-derived CDR1 and CDR2 are SEHNR and FQNEAQ (reference sequence). This CDR3 is 14 amino acids long. CDR3 DNA: TGTGCCAGCACCGGGACATTCGTGGCTCGAGGCTACACCTTC. Its translation is CASTGTFVARGYTF.

The chain combines TRBV7-3 with TRBJ2-7; D perhaps matches TRBD1 (5 bases). Germline V gives CDR1 SGHTA, CDR2 FQGTGA. The CDR3 is 16 amino acids. V lost 4 bases, J lost 0 bases, and 16 bases lay in between. CDR3 in amino acids: CASSWVQGPLSYEQYF. CDR3 in DNA: TGTGCCAGCAGCTGGGTTCAGGGTCCCCTCTCCTACGAGCAGTACTTC.

The chain employs TRBV30 and TRBJ2-7; 10 positions agree with TRBD1. The CDR3 length is 13 residues. V lost 5 bases and J lost 7; bases outside the gene matches: 8. In germline, CDR1 is GTSNPN, CDR2 SVGIG (reference sequence). The CDR3, as DNA: TGTGCCTGGGACAGGGGGCAGCCTACTGAGCAGTACTTC. Protein sequence: CAWDRGQPTEQYF.

V and J are TRBV4-1 and TRBJ2-7; the match to TRBD2 covers 7 bases. Germline CDR1 reads MGHRA; CDR2 reads YSYEKL. The length of the CDR3 is 14 residues. V trimming: 0 bases; J trimming: 3 bases; junction bases outside the gene matches: 2. In DNA, the CDR3 is TGCGCCAGCAGCCAAGAAGGGGACTACTACGAGCAGTACTTC. Translated, it gives CASSQEGDYYEQYF.

The chain carries TRBV6-5 and TRBJ2-5, with 7 bases identical to TRBD2. The CDR3 totals 13 residues. The V and J ends lost 5 bases and 2 bases, in that order; junction bases with no gene match: 2. CDR1 and CDR2 from the germline V gene are MNHEY and SVGAGI. The CDR3 region has the DNA TGTGCCAGCAGTCCGGGACTACAAGAGACCCAGTACTTC. Translating gives CASSPGLQETQYF.

CDR3 coding DNA: TGTGCCAGCAGACAACAGGGTCGCTCTGGAAACACCATATATTTT. This sequence encodes CASRQQGRSGNTIYF. The V and J genes are TRBV28 and TRBJ1-3; D is possibly TRBD1 (6 bases). V gave up 6 bases and J gave up 0 bases, with 12 bases separating them. Per germline, CDR1 MDHEN and CDR2 SYDVKM. There are 15 residues in the CDR3.

The chain is built from TRBV7-2 and TRBJ2-7; 10 bases fit TRBD2. The CDR3 has 15 amino acids. CDR1 is SGHTA, CDR2 FQGNSA, per germline. J was trimmed by 2 bases and V by 2 bases; bases with no gene match: 3. The chain's CDR3 is CASSLRLAGAYEQYF. The CDR3 region has the DNA TGTGCCAGCAGCTTACGGCTAGCGGGGGCCTACGAGCAGTACTTC. The full variable domain, rest sourced from reference TRBV7-2 and TRBJ2-7, is GAGVSQSPSNKVTEKGKDVELRCDPISGHTALYWYRQSLGQGLEFLIYFQGNSAPDKSGLPSDRFSAERTGGSVSTLTIQRTQQEDSAVYLCASSLRLAGAYEQYFGPGTRLTVT.

This chain uses TRBV6-5 with TRBJ1-1; TRBD1 might be the D (5 bases). The germline V gene has CDR1 MNHEY and CDR2 SVGAGI. The V end lost 7 bases, the J end lost 2 bases, and 14 bases lay between the germline ends. The CDR3 has 14 amino acids. CDR3 nucleotides: TGTGCCAGCACAGCTGGGGCCCGAAACACTGAAGCTTTCTTT. Residues: CASTAGARNTEAFF.

This clone was recorded once. This chain links TRBV19 with TRBJ1-5, with D uncertain. The CDR3 totals 12 residues. V lost 3 bases to trimming and J lost 7 bases, with 7 bases between them. Germline loops: CDR1 LNHDA, CDR2 SQIVND (reference sequence). The CDR3 region has the DNA TGTGCCAGTAGTATGCGTTCCCAGCCCCAGCATTTT. It specifies CASSMRSQPQHF.

The chain has TRBV19 and TRBJ2-7; TRBD2 agrees at 14 bases. Germline-derived CDR1 and CDR2 are LNHDA and SQIVND (reference sequence). The V gene end was trimmed by 3 bases and the J gene end by 4 bases; junction bases not matched to a gene: 2. The CDR3 is made up of 15 amino acids. The CDR3 reads CASSMGTSGSYEQYF. The DNA of the CDR3 is TGTGCCAGTAGTATGGGGACTAGCGGGAGTTACGAGCAGTACTTC.

This sequence joins TRBV4-2 and TRBJ2-1; 11 bases align to TRBD2. This CDR3 spans 17 amino acids. The junction had 10 bases not matched to a gene; V was cut back by 1 base and J by 8 bases. From germline, CDR1 is LGHNA and CDR2 YNFKEQ. CDR3 region: CASSQAVTSGRGDEQFF. CDR3 sequence (DNA): TGTGCCAGCAGCCAAGCCGTTACTAGCGGGAGAGGCGATGAGCAGTTCTTC.

The chain has TRBV25-1 and TRBJ1-5; D is unclear. CDR1 and CDR2 (germline): MGHDK, SYGVNS. The CDR3 is 13 amino acids. V dropped 4 bases and J dropped 4 bases, with 8 bases sitting between them. The CDR3 DNA reads TGTGCCAGCAGTGCAACGGGAAATCAGCCCCAGCATTTT. This sequence encodes CASSATGNQPQHF.

The chain has TRBV28 and TRBJ1-5, with TRBD1 as a possible D gene (5 bases). This CDR3 spans 13 amino acids. Germline-derived CDR1 and CDR2 are MDHEN and SYDVKM. Trimming took off 8 bases at V and 3 bases at J, with 11 bases between the two ends. The CDR3 sequence is CASFLGLNQPQHF. CDR3 coding DNA: TGTGCCAGCTTTCTGGGGCTCAATCAGCCCCAGCATTTT.

This clone has more than one count but fewer than ten. The chain recombines TRBV6-5 with TRBJ1-1; 7 bases match TRBD1. V trimming: 6 bases; J trimming: 10 bases; junction bases outside the gene matches: 8. Germline-derived CDR1 and CDR2 are MNHEY and SVGAGI. The CDR3 has 12 residues. DNA of the CDR3: TGTGCCAGCAGAGACAGGGATATCGGAGCTTTCTTT. This codes for CASRDRDIGAFF.

The DNA of the CDR3 is TGTGCCAGCTCACCAACTTCGAGCCGTTTGGGGGGGTCTTTCTTT. The encoded protein is CASSPTSSRLGGSFF. The chain couples TRBV18 to TRBJ1-1, with a tentative D call TRBD1 (5 bases). Trimming shortened V by 2 bases and J by 12 bases, and 22 bases separated the two germline ends. CDR1 is KGHSH and CDR2 is LQKENI in the germline V gene. This CDR3 has 15 residues.

The chain links TRBV6-5 to TRBJ2-2, with 9 bases lining up with TRBD2. The CDR3 is made up of 14 amino acids. The J segment lost 4 bases and the V segment lost 10 bases, leaving 7 bases of the junction unmatched. The V gene's germline CDR1 is MNHEY and CDR2 SVGAGI. CDR3 amino acids: CATHSGSGTGELFF. CDR3 sequence (DNA): TGTGCCACCCATAGCGGGAGCGGCACCGGGGAGCTGTTTTTT.

The V and J genes are TRBV9 and TRBJ1-6, with D unclear. This CDR3 contains 14 residues. Germline V lookup: CDR1 SGDLS, CDR2 YYNGEE. V lost 2 bases, J lost 5 bases, and 8 bases lay in between. This CDR3 is CASSVYTDNSPLHF. In DNA, the CDR3 is TGTGCCAGCAGCGTTTATACGGATAATTCACCCCTCCACTTT.

The V call is TRBV5-6, the J call TRBJ2-5; 10 bases are a match to TRBD2. The ends lost 2 bases at V and 3 bases at J; junction bases unmatched: 10. The germline gives CDR1 SGHDT, CDR2 YYEEEE. CDR3 length: 17 residues. Here the CDR3 reads CASSFRRLAGAKETQYF. CDR3 coding DNA: TGTGCCAGCAGCTTTAGGAGGCTAGCGGGAGCGAAAGAGACCCAGTACTTC.

The chain employs TRBV11-1 and TRBJ2-6; D gene unclear. Germline CDR1 is SGHAT and CDR2 is FQDESV (reference sequence). Trimming shortened V by 0 bases and J by 3 bases, and 6 bases separated the two germline ends. The CDR3 contains 15 residues. DNA of the CDR3: TGTGCCAGCAGCTTAGCATTGAGTGGGGCCAACGTCCTGACTTTC. Its translation: CASSLALSGANVLTF.

This clone has a single count. This chain uses TRBV20-1 with TRBJ2-1; TRBD2 aligns across 12 bases. The CDR3 covers 15 residues. Germline trimming cut 3 bases from V and 7 bases from J; bases unmatched to any gene: 7. In germline, CDR1 is DFQATT, CDR2 SNEGSKA (reference sequence). The CDR3 nucleotides are TGCAGTGCTAGTCGACTAGCGGGAGCGTTTAATGAGCAGTTCTTC. Translating gives CSASRLAGAFNEQFF.

The J gene is TRBJ2-7, the V gene TRBV6-6, with TRBD2 as a possible D gene (5 bases). Germline V gene sequence: CDR1 MNHNY, CDR2 SVGAGI (reference sequence). The V end was cut by 7 bases, the J end by 3 bases, with 10 bases between. The CDR3 contains 12 residues. CDR3 bases: TGTGCCAGCAAGCGAGCGGACTACGAGCAGTACTTC. This encodes CASKRADYEQYF.